The 2 T cell receptor beta chains below were found in one sample sequenced in a study of T-cell memory formation after mild COVID-19. TCRdb re-called the 5' RACE reads through MiXCR, storing one row per CDR3 protein. Of 200,000 to 250,000 distinct CDR3 sequences listed, more than 8% are singletons. The specimen sequenced was PBMCs or a T cell subset sorted from them (not recorded which). These receptors originate from a man aged 18-30 years who had mild COVID-19 (a few samples of this study predate the infection). Cell type and time point are not known.

The sample holds a few counts of this clonotype. The chain recombines TRBV12-3 or TRBV12-4 with TRBJ1-5; TRBD1 is a possible D gene (6 bases). This CDR3 has 15 amino acids. Trimming pared 6 bases from V and 4 bases from J, leaving 16 bases between. The DNA for the CDR3 is TGTGCCAGCAGGTCCGGACAGTTCGGTAATCAGCCCCAGCATTTT. Translation gives CASRSGQFGNQPQHF.

This clonotype was seen many times. The V and J genes are TRBV18 and TRBJ2-5; the D call may be TRBD1 or TRBD2 (5 bases each). This CDR3 region has 13 residues. Looked up from germline, CDR1 is KGHSH and CDR2 is LQKENI. The V gene lost 6 bases and the J gene lost 4 bases, with 12 bases spanning the gap. The CDR3 is CASSSGSGETQYF. In DNA, the CDR3 is TGTGCCAGCTCGTCAGGGAGTGGAGAGACCCAGTACTTC.